The clone carrying this T cell receptor beta chain has ten or more counts. Construction of the TCRbeta library involved unique molecular identifiers. MiXCR, applied by TCRdb to the PCR reads, yields one record per CDR3 protein. This sample has around 78,000 distinct CDR3 sequences; roughly 13% occur once, and the top ten carry 25% to 30%. This sample is drawn from a study of T-cell reconstitution after alpha-beta-depleted transplantation in children. The source is a male patient between 2 and 10 years old who had a stem cell transplant for acute lymphoblastic leukemia, so the T cells may come from the graft donor. The material was PBMCs, mostly from graft donor cells, obtained 180 days after TCRalphabeta/CD19-depleted stem cell transplant.

CDR3 sequence reads: CASSSGRAGEQYF. CDR3 coding DNA: TGTGCCAGCAGCTCTGGACGGGCCGGGGAGCAGTACTTC. The chain joins TRBV7-2 to TRBJ2-7; unclear D gene. The V end lost 4 bases, the J end lost 7 bases, and 14 bases lay between the germline ends. The CDR3 length is 13 residues. Germline CDR1 is SGHTA and CDR2 is FQGNSA. The variable domain in full, completed from reference TRBV7-2 and TRBJ2-7, reads GAGVSQSPSNKVTEKGKDVELRCDPISGHTALYWYRQSLGQGLEFLIYFQGNSAPDKSGLPSDRFSAERTGGSVSTLTIQRTQQEDSAVYLCASSSGRAGEQYFGPGTRLTVT.